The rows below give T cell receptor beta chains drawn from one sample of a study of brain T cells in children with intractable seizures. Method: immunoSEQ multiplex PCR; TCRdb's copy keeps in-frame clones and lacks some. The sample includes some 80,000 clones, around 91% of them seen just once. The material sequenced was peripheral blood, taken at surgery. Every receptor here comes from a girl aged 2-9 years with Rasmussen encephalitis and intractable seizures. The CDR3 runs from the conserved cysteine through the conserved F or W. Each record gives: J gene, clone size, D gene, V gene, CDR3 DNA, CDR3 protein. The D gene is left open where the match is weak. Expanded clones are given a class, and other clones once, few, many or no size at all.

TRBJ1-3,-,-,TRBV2,TGTGCCAGCAGTCCACTCAGGGAAAACACCATATATTTT,CASSPLRENTIYF
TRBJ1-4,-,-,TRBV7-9,TGTGCCAGCAGCCGAGCGGGTGGCGGTGAAAAACTGTTTTTT,CASSRAGGGEKLFF
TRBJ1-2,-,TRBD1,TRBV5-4,TGTGCCAGCAGCATAACGGGACAGGGGGCGGGTGACTATGGCTACACCTTC,CASSITGQGAGDYGYTF
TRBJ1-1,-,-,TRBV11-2,TGTGCCAGCAGCCGGGGAAGGAACACTGAAGCTTTCTTT,CASSRGRNTEAFF
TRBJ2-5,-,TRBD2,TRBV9,TGTGCCAGCAGCGTCGATAGCGGGACATCGGAGACCCAGTACTTC,CASSVDSGTSETQYF
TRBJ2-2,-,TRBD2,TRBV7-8,TGTGCCAGCAGCTTATTCACGTGGACTAGCGGAACATACACCGGGGAGCTGTTTTTT,CASSLFTWTSGTYTGELFF
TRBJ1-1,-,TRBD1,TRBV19,TGTGCCAGTAGTATGGGGGACAGGGGGATCATGAACACTGAAGCTTTCTTT,CASSMGDRGIMNTEAFF
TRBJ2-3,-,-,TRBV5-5,TGTGCCAGCAAGACAAGCACAGATACGCAGTATTTT,CASKTSTDTQYF
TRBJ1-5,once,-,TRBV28,TGTGCCAGCAGTTTATTGGGCAGGGGCAGCAATCAGCCCCAGCATTTT,CASSLLGRGSNQPQHF
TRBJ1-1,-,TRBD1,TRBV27,TGTGCCAGCAGTTCCAGGGGGCAAACTGAAGCTTTCTTT,CASSSRGQTEAFF
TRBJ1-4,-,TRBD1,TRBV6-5,TGTGCCAGCAGACACAGGGGGGATGAAAAACTGTTTTTT,CASRHRGDEKLFF
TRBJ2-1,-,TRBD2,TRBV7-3,TGTGCCAGCAGCTTAATGCCTAGCGGGGGGTTAAATGAGCAGTTCTTC,CASSLMPSGGLNEQFF
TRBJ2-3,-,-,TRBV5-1,TGCGCCAGCAGCTCCTGGGACTCCACAGATACGCAGTATTTT,CASSSWDSTDTQYF
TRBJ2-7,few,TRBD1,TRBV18,TGTGCCAGCTCTCCCGGGACAGGGCTCGAGCAGTACTTC,CASSPGTGLEQYF
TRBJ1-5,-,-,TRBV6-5,TGTGCCAGCAGGTCAGGGAGCTATAGCAATCAGCCCCAGCATTTT,CASRSGSYSNQPQHF
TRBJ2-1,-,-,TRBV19,TGTGCCAGTAGTATAGTCCCAACCCCATTATCCCACTCCTACAATGAGCAGTTCTTC,CASSIVPTPLSHSYNEQFF
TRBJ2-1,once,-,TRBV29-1,TGCAGCGTTCGGCCGCCGGCCAACAATGAGCAGTTCTTC,CSVRPPANNEQFF
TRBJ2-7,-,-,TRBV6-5,TGTGCCAGCAGCGATCTATACGAGCAGTACTTC,CASSDLYEQYF
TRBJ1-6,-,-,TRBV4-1,TGCGCCAGCAGCCAAGCTGGAACGAATAATTCACCCCTCCACTTT,CASSQAGTNNSPLHF
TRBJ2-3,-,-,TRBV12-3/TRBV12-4,TGTGCCAGCAGTTACAGAGATACGCAGTATTTT,CASSYRDTQYF
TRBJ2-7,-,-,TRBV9,TGTGCCAGCAGCGTGAGGGATAGTGCCTACGAGCAGTACTTC,CASSVRDSAYEQYF
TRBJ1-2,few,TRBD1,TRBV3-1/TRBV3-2,TGTGCCAGCAGCCCGGGACGACAGGGCGGGTGGAACTATGGCTACACCTTC,CASSPGRQGGWNYGYTF
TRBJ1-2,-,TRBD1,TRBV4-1,TGCGCCAGCAGCCAAGATGGGACAGGCCGTGGCTACACCTTC,CASSQDGTGRGYTF
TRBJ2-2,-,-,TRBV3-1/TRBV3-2,TGTGCCAGCAGCCGGATAATCACCGGGGAGCTGTTTTTT,CASSRIITGELFF
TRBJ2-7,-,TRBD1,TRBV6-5,TGTGCCACCTCCGACAGGGCCCTTACCTACGAGCAGTACTTC,CATSDRALTYEQYF
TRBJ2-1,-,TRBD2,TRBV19,TGTGCCAGTAGTATAGTAGCGGGAGTGCGAAATGAGCAGTTCTTC,CASSIVAGVRNEQFF
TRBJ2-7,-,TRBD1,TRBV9,TGTGCCAGCAGCGTAACACAGGGGGCCTCGATAAGGTACTTC,CASSVTQGASIRYF
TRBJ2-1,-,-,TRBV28,TGTGCCAGCACCCCCGGCGGGCTGAATGAGCAGTTCTTC,CASTPGGLNEQFF
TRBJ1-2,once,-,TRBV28,TGTGCCAGCAGTTCCTACAGGGTTTTGGGCTATGGCTACACCTTC,CASSSYRVLGYGYTF
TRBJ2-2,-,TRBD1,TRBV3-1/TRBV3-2,TGTGCCAGCAGCCGGGACAGACTGAACACCGGGGAGCTGTTTTTT,CASSRDRLNTGELFF
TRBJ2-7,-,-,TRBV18,TGTGCCAGCTCGGTGGCAGACCGATACGAGCAGTACTTC,CASSVADRYEQYF
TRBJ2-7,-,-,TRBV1,TGCACCAGCAGCCATAAAGGGGGCACCTACGAGCAGTACTTC,CTSSHKGGTYEQYF
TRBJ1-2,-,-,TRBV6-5,TGTGCCAGCAGTTTGGCAGGGTCCAAAGCTAACTATGGCTACACCTTC,CASSLAGSKANYGYTF
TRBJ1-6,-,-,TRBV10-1,TGCGCCAGCAGTAAACCCCCGGGGTGGTATAATTCACCCCTCCACTTT,CASSKPPGWYNSPLHF
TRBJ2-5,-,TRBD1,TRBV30,TGTGCCTGGAGACCGGACAGGGGAGAGACCCAGTACTTC,CAWRPDRGETQYF
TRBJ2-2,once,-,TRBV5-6,TGTGCCAGCAGCTTGGGATACGGGGCCCTCGCCGGGGAGCTGTTTTTT,CASSLGYGALAGELFF